The 32 T cell receptor beta chains presented below share a single source sample, sequenced in a study of shared clonotypes between healthy human individuals. Produced via immunoSEQ multiplex PCR; TCRdb's table is partial and in-frame only. The sample consists of about 480,000 clones, nearly 80% of them appearing once. Sequencing was carried out using PBMCs. Source of these receptors: a woman aged 40 to 55 in good health. Some clones in this sample may be carry-over from other donors' samples.

The rearrangement links TRBV30 to TRBJ1-2, with D unclear. Germline CDR1 reads GTSNPN; CDR2 reads SVGIG (reference sequence). Trimming took off 1 base at V and 8 bases at J, with 14 bases between the two ends. This CDR3 is built from 13 residues. For the CDR3, the DNA is TGTGCCTGGAGTGCGTCAGGCGGTGGCGGCTACACCTTC. Protein sequence: CAWSASGGGGYTF.

The chain employs TRBV7-2 and TRBJ2-3; TRBD2 matches 8 bases. Germline lookup yields CDR1 SGHTA and CDR2 FQGNSA. Losses at the gene ends were 6 bases for V and 6 bases for J; bases not matched to a gene: 2. CDR3 length: 12 residues. Written as DNA, the CDR3 is TGTGCCAGCAGGACTAGCGTTGATACGCAGTATTTT. Translation gives CASRTSVDTQYF.

This clone appeared a few times. The V gene is TRBV7-9, the J gene TRBJ2-2; D gene uncertain. The CDR3 is 14 residues long. The germline CDR1 and CDR2 sequences are SEHNR and FQNEAQ (reference sequence). V shed 2 bases and J shed 6 bases, with 10 bases lying between them. CDR3 nucleotide sequence: TGTGCCAGCAGCTTATTCGAGCACTCCGGGGAGCTGTTTTTT. Its protein product is CASSLFEHSGELFF. The full variable domain, its missing parts supplied by reference TRBV7-9 and TRBJ2-2, is DTGVSQNPRHKITKRGQNVTFRCDPISEHNRLYWYRQTLGQGPEFLTYFQNEAQLEKSRLLSDRFSAERPKGSFSTLEIQRTEQGDSAMYLCASSLFEHSGELFFGEGSRLTVL.

The chain couples TRBV30 to TRBJ1-4; a weak D match, TRBD1 (5 bases). Germline V gene lookup returns CDR1 GTSNPN and CDR2 SVGIG (reference sequence). Trimming stripped 4 bases from V and 2 bases from J, with 8 bases between. This CDR3 region has 13 residues. The CDR3 sequence: CAWTGSTNEKLFF. The CDR3 nucleotides read TGTGCCTGGACAGGGTCGACTAATGAAAAACTGTTTTTT.

The chain combines TRBV4-2 with TRBJ1-5; 7 nucleotides agree with TRBD1. The germline gives CDR1 LGHNA, CDR2 YNFKEQ. The CDR3 runs to 15 residues. V shed 5 bases and J 7 bases; nucleotides not matched to a gene: 11. CDR3 sequence: CASSLERQGTQPQHF. CDR3 nucleotide sequence: TGTGCCAGCAGCTTGGAGCGACAGGGTACCCAGCCCCAGCATTTT.

The chain has TRBV28 and TRBJ1-1; 8 positions agree with TRBD1. This CDR3 region has 17 residues. The germline gives CDR1 MDHEN, CDR2 SYDVKM. The V segment lost 6 bases and the J segment 3 bases; nucleotides outside the gene matches: 15. For the CDR3, the DNA is TGTGCCAGCAGATTCGACAGGGGATTCAAATGGGACACTGAAGCTTTCTTT. Its translation is CASRFDRGFKWDTEAFF.

This clone was counted between two and nine times. This sequence joins TRBV27 and TRBJ2-2; 7 bases match TRBD1. Germline CDR1 MNHEY, CDR2 SMNVEV (reference sequence). This CDR3 has 18 amino acids. V lost 8 bases and J lost 0; bases outside the gene matches: 15. In nucleotides, the CDR3 is TGTGCCAGCGGCCCTCGTCTTCCAGGACAGGCGAACACCGGGGAGCTGTTTTTT. This codes for CASGPRLPGQANTGELFF.

The table lists this clone with a count of one. The chain recombines TRBV5-1 with TRBJ2-3; D is uncertain. This CDR3 has 15 residues. Germline CDR1 reads SGHRS; CDR2 reads YFSETQ. Trimming removed 5 bases from V and 1 base from J, with 14 bases in between. CDR3 DNA sequence: TGCGCCAGCAGTACCCAACTCCGTGGCACAGATACGCAGTATTTT. Translation gives CASSTQLRGTDTQYF.

The chain links TRBV18 to TRBJ2-5; 7 bases line up with TRBD2. After removal of 2 bases from V and 4 bases from J, the junction contained 7 bases not matched to a gene. The CDR3 contains 15 residues. The germline V gene has CDR1 KGHSH and CDR2 LQKENI. The CDR3 region is CASSPGVGTTETQYF. CDR3 bases: TGTGCCAGCTCACCAGGAGTAGGGACTACAGAGACCCAGTACTTC. Together with reference TRBV18 and TRBJ2-5, the CDR3 gives the full variable domain: NAGVMQNPRHLVRRRGQEARLRCSPMKGHSHVYWYRQLPEEGLKFMVYLQKENIIDESGMPKERFSAEFPKEGPSILRIQQVVRGDSAAYFCASSPGVGTTETQYFGPGTRLLVL.

This rearrangement joins TRBV27 to TRBJ2-7; possible D gene TRBD1, 7 bases. Trimming left V 10 bases short and J 3 bases short, with 19 bases between. The CDR3 spans 14 residues. CDR1 is MNHEY and CDR2 is SMNVEV in the germline V gene (reference sequence). CDR3 nucleotide sequence: TGTGCCACTCAGGGGGGCAGGAGCCGCTACGAGCAGTACTTC. The encoded protein is CATQGGRSRYEQYF.

J is TRBJ2-1 and V is TRBV29-1; 9 nucleotides line up with TRBD2. Looked up from germline, CDR1 is SQVTM and CDR2 is ANQGSEA. The CDR3 is made up of 13 amino acids. The junction had 5 bases not matched to a gene; V was cut back by 6 bases and J by 5 bases. This CDR3 is CSVPLAGHNEQFF. CDR3 DNA: TGCAGCGTCCCCCTAGCGGGGCACAATGAGCAGTTCTTC.

A word on this clone: Other DNA variants within this sample encode the same CDR3. The J gene is TRBJ2-1, the V gene TRBV18; 10 bases fit TRBD2. Germline lookup yields CDR1 KGHSH and CDR2 LQKENI. This CDR3 has 15 amino acids. After removal of 1 base from V and 4 bases from J, the junction contained 1 base not matched to a gene. DNA of the CDR3: TGTGCCAGCTCACCACGAGCGGGAGGGTACAATGAGCAGTTCTTC. Its protein is CASSPRAGGYNEQFF.

Note on this clone: Germline and junction disagree at one end, which may indicate a read error. The V gene is TRBV7-9, the J gene TRBJ2-1; no clear D. The germline V gene has CDR1 SEHNR and CDR2 FQNEAQ (reference sequence). The CDR3 runs to 14 residues. The CDR3 protein is CASLVPEAYNQQFF. CDR3 coding DNA: TGTGCCAGCTTAGTTCCAGAGGCCTACAATCAGCAGTTCTTC.

The sample holds many counts of this clone. The rearrangement uses TRBV7-6 and TRBJ2-3; D possibly corresponds to TRBD2 (5 bases). Trimming took 5 bases from V and 5 from J, leaving 14 bases between them. The CDR3 is 14 amino acids. The germline V gene has CDR1 SGHVS and CDR2 FNYEAQ. The CDR3 DNA is TGTGCCAGCAGCCCGCAAAGGGCGGGAGATACGCAGTATTTT. Protein: CASSPQRAGDTQYF.

The V gene is TRBV6-5, the J gene TRBJ1-1; D uncertain. Per the germline V gene, CDR1 is MNHEY and CDR2 is SVGAGI. Trimming removed 0 bases from V and 11 bases from J, with 10 bases in between. The CDR3 loop spans 12 amino acids. The DNA of the CDR3 is TGTGCCAGCAGTTACTCGATGGGGAGCGCTTTCTTT. Amino acid sequence: CASSYSMGSAFF.

This sequence joins TRBV4-3 and TRBJ2-2, with D possibly TRBD2 on 6 matching bases. Per the germline V gene, CDR1 is LGHNA and CDR2 is YSLEER. V was cut by 0 bases and J by 6 bases, with 14 bases left in between. The CDR3 spans 16 residues. The CDR3, as DNA: TGCGCCAGCAGCCAAGATTGGCGGGAAGATTCCGGGGAGCTGTTTTTT. It encodes CASSQDWREDSGELFF.

The V gene is TRBV5-4, the J gene TRBJ1-1; D is uncertain. V lost 3 bases and J lost 3, with 12 bases in between. This CDR3 has 14 amino acids. The germline V gene encodes CDR1 SGHNT and CDR2 YYREEE (reference sequence). The CDR3 nucleotides are TGTGCCAGCAGCTCTAGCTTAAGGGACACTGAAGCTTTCTTT. Amino acid sequence: CASSSSLRDTEAFF.

The chain recombines TRBV5-1 with TRBJ2-1; D is undetermined. CDR3 length: 13 residues. Between the trimmed V and J ends, which lost 3 bases and 4 bases, there was a span of 8 bases. Germline CDR1 reads SGHRS; CDR2 reads YFSETQ. This chain's CDR3 is CASSSNSYNEQFF. CDR3 coding DNA: TGCGCCAGCAGCTCGAACTCGTACAATGAGCAGTTCTTC.

This sequence joins TRBV28 and TRBJ1-1; D is perhaps TRBD1 (6 bases). The V end was cut by 5 bases, the J end by 6 bases, with 10 bases between. The CDR3 has 12 amino acids. Germline lookup yields CDR1 MDHEN and CDR2 SYDVKM. The CDR3 loop is CASSQGLPEAFF. For the CDR3, the DNA is TGTGCCAGCAGTCAGGGGTTACCTGAAGCTTTCTTT.

This chain uses TRBV23-1 with TRBJ1-5; no reliable D call. TRBV23-1 is placed among ORFs of uncertain function. The CDR3 contains 11 residues. Trimming cost V 0 bases and J 7 bases, with 1 base left between them. In DNA form, the CDR3 reads TGCGCCAGCAGTCAATCGCAGCCCCAGCATTTT. Amino acid sequence: CASSQSQPQHF.

CDR3 DNA: TGCGCCAGCAGCCAAGATTATCCTAGTCGAGAGACCCAGTACTTC. It is translated as CASSQDYPSRETQYF. This chain uses TRBV4-3 with TRBJ2-5, with D hard to call. Deletions cut 0 bases from V and 4 bases from J, with 12 bases between. Germline assignment: CDR1 LGHNA and CDR2 YSLEER. The CDR3 spans 15 residues.

V gene TRBV11-2 combines with J gene TRBJ2-1; D gene uncertain. Trimming cost V 1 base and J 8 bases, with 12 bases left between them. Germline V CDR1 and CDR2: SGHAT, FQNNGV. The CDR3 has 14 residues. The CDR3 bases are TGTGCCAGCAGCTTAGGTTGGACGTCCCATGAGCAGTTCTTC. It is translated as CASSLGWTSHEQFF.

V gene TRBV10-3 combines with J gene TRBJ1-5; D is unclear. The V end lost 4 bases, the J end lost 3 bases, and 19 bases lay between the germline ends. In germline, CDR1 is ENHRY, CDR2 SYGVKD. The CDR3 totals 17 residues. CDR3 nucleotides: TGTGCCATCAGTGCCCAGGCCGGGCCCGAATTCAATCAGCCCCAGCATTTT. Translating it yields CAISAQAGPEFNQPQHF.

V usage is TRBV7-2 and J usage is TRBJ1-1; possibly TRBD1 for D (5 bases). Germline V gene lookup returns CDR1 SGHTA and CDR2 FQGNSA. The CDR3 is 14 amino acids. The germline V and J ends were trimmed by 5 bases and 2 bases, with 12 bases remaining between them. The CDR3 nucleotides are TGTGCCAGCAGCCATAGACAGTTAAACACTGAAGCTTTCTTT. Protein product: CASSHRQLNTEAFF.

The rearrangement joins TRBV9 to TRBJ1-1, with TRBD1 as a possible D gene (6 bases). Between the trimmed V and J ends, which lost 4 bases and 0 bases, there was a span of 10 bases. CDR3 size: 14 residues. Germline V lookup: CDR1 SGDLS, CDR2 YYNGEE. In nucleotides, the CDR3 is TGTGCCAGCAGCTCCGGGACAATGAACACTGAAGCTTTCTTT. Its protein is CASSSGTMNTEAFF.

The rearrangement links TRBV18 to TRBJ2-1; no firm D call. Trimming cost V 2 bases and J 6 bases, with 14 bases left between them. The CDR3 runs 15 residues. Germline CDR1 reads KGHSH; CDR2 reads LQKENI. The CDR3 DNA is TGTGCCAGCTCACCAGGTTTAGTAACGGGCAATGAGCAGTTCTTC. Its translation: CASSPGLVTGNEQFF.

The chain combines TRBV4-1 with TRBJ2-1; possible D gene TRBD2, 6 bases. CDR3 length: 15 residues. Germline V gene sequence: CDR1 MGHRA, CDR2 YSYEKL. V shed 4 bases and J shed 12 bases, with 22 bases lying between them. Here the CDR3 reads CASSRIGFGGVVQFF. The CDR3 DNA follows: TGCGCCAGCAGCCGAATCGGGTTCGGGGGAGTGGTGCAGTTCTTC.

This chain links TRBV5-4 with TRBJ1-2, with TRBD1 matching over 7 bases. V shed 4 bases and J 4 bases; nucleotides not matched to a gene: 7. Germline V gene lookup returns CDR1 SGHNT and CDR2 YYREEE (reference sequence). The CDR3 runs 14 residues. The CDR3 loop is CASSRRGQSYGYTF. CDR3 nucleotide sequence: TGTGCCAGCAGCCGAAGGGGACAGAGCTATGGCTACACCTTC.

The chain combines TRBV7-8 with TRBJ2-7; D not certain. V lost 1 base, J lost 2 bases, and 12 bases lay in between. The CDR3 covers 15 residues. Germline assignment: CDR1 SGHVS and CDR2 FQNEAQ. The DNA of the CDR3 is TGTGCCAGCAGCTTAGAGGACGGTCATCCCTACGAGCAGTACTTC. The encoded protein is CASSLEDGHPYEQYF.

J is TRBJ2-5 and V is TRBV10-3, with 12 bases lining up with TRBD1. Germline V lookup: CDR1 ENHRY, CDR2 SYGVKD. Losses at the gene ends were 0 bases for V and 4 bases for J; bases not matched to a gene: 3. The CDR3 sequence is 16 residues long. The CDR3: CAISESGTGGIETQYF. The CDR3, as DNA: TGTGCCATCAGTGAGTCTGGGACAGGGGGCATAGAGACCCAGTACTTC.

This clone was seen more than once but under ten times. The V and J genes are TRBV2 and TRBJ1-4; 9 bases agree with TRBD1. CDR3 length equals 14 residues. With V trimmed by 6 bases and J by 8 bases, 7 bases remained unmatched. The germline CDR1 and CDR2 sequences are SNHLY and FYNNEI. The DNA of the CDR3 is TGTGCCAGCAGAAAGGGACAGGGTGGGGAAAAACTGTTTTTT. Its translation: CASRKGQGGEKLFF.

The chain couples TRBV19 to TRBJ1-5; 8 bases are shared with TRBD1. Germline assignment: CDR1 LNHDA and CDR2 SQIVND (reference sequence). The ends lost 5 bases at V and 2 bases at J; junction bases unmatched: 5. The length of the CDR3 is 15 residues. The CDR3 DNA is TGTGCCAGTAGTCAACAGGGGGTGGGCAATCAGCCCCAGCATTTT. This gives the protein CASSQQGVGNQPQHF.